This T cell receptor (beta chain) was identified in a study of T cell repertoires in cytomegalovirus infection. TCRdb fed the reads into MiXCR, producing one record per CDR3 protein. The data show over 200,000 distinct CDR3 sequences, roughly 15% seen once. Study-level findings and limits: Clonotypes of TCR beta that were HLA-C-restricted and CMV-specific dominated the ex vivo response. The study identified carriers of CMV plus the relevant HLA from cumulative public TCR beta family frequency.

V was trimmed by 5 bases and J by 5 bases, leaving 18 bases between them. This CDR3 contains 16 residues. In germline, CDR1 is SGHTA, CDR2 FQGTGA. Concerning this clonotype: Its specificity is unknown.

The V call is TRBV7-3, the J call TRBJ2-2, with D perhaps TRBD1 (6 bases). The sequencing input was PBMCs. This clonotype originated in a human donor in good health (CMV status not recorded). Some clones in this sample may be carry-over from other donors' samples. The CDR3 DNA reads TGTGCCAGCAGCCCCCGGACAGAAGGCAGGACCGGGGAGCTGTTTTTT. Amino acids: CASSPRTEGRTGELFF. Full variable domain (remainder filled in from reference TRBV7-3 and TRBJ2-2): GAGVSQTPSNKVTEKGKYVELRCDPISGHTALYWYRQSLGQGPEFLIYFQGTGAADDSGLPNDRFFAVRPEGSVSTLKIQRTERGDSAVYLCASSPRTEGRTGELFFGEGSRLTVL.